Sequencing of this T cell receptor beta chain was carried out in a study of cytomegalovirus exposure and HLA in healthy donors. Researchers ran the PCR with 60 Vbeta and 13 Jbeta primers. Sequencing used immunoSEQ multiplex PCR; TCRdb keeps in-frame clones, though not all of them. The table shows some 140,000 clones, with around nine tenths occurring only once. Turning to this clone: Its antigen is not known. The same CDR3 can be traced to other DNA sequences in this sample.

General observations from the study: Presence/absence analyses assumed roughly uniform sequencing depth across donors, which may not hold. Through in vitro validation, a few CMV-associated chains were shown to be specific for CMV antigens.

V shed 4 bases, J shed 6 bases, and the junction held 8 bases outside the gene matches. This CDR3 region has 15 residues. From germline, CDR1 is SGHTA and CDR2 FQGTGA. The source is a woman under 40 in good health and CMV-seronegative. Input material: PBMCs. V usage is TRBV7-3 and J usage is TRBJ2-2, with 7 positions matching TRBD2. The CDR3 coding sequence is TGTGCCAGCAGCTCACGTCCCGCGGGGGCCGGGGAGCTGTTTTTT. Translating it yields CASSSRPAGAGELFF.